The 14 T cell receptor beta chains presented below share a single source sample, sequenced in a study of OX40 agonist ivuxolimab in advanced cancers. The assay was immunoSEQ multiplex PCR, and TCRdb's table has in-frame clones only and misses some. The table lists about 50,000 clones, nearly 80% of them singletons. Here the sequenced sample was CD4+ or CD8+ T cells sorted from blood, taken in a trial of the OX40 agonist ivuxolimab. These receptors were taken from an adult with an advanced solid tumor such as melanoma, head and neck, liver or kidney cancer.

The sample holds a few counts of this clone. V is TRBV4-1 and J is TRBJ2-7; D might be TRBD1 or TRBD2, each matching 5 bases. Germline V lookup: CDR1 MGHRA, CDR2 YSYEKL. The CDR3 length is 15 residues. V lost 4 bases, J lost 0 bases, and 13 bases lay in between. The CDR3 protein is CASSPRDGGSYEQYF. For the CDR3, the DNA is TGCGCCAGCAGCCCTCGGGACGGCGGCTCCTACGAGCAGTACTTC.

The V call is TRBV6-6, the J call TRBJ1-4; unclear D gene. V was cut by 4 bases and J by 4 bases, with 4 bases left in between. Per the germline V gene, CDR1 is MNHNY and CDR2 is SVGAGI (reference sequence). The CDR3 is made up of 12 amino acids. The CDR3: CASSSVNEKLFF. The CDR3 nucleotides are TGTGCCAGCAGTTCGGTTAATGAAAAACTGTTTTTT.

This chain connects TRBV2 to TRBJ1-5, with D perhaps matching TRBD1 (5 bases). V lost 1 base and J 7 bases, leaving 14 bases between the germline ends. Germline V gene data show CDR1 as SNHLY and CDR2 as FYNNEI. This CDR3 is 15 amino acids long. CDR3 loop: CASSEGRGLGQPQHF. The CDR3 bases are TGTGCCAGCAGTGAAGGGAGGGGACTAGGGCAGCCCCAGCATTTT.

The V call is TRBV7-9, the J call TRBJ1-2; no definite D call. Trimming left V 4 bases short and J 14 bases short, with 14 bases between. Germline CDR1 reads SEHNR; CDR2 reads FQNEAQ (reference sequence). The CDR3 spans 11 residues. CDR3 in DNA: TGTGCCAGCAGCTCCAGCGTAGGGTGGACCTTC. It translates to CASSSSVGWTF.

The rearrangement uses TRBV27 and TRBJ1-1; D call uncertain. Germline loops: CDR1 MNHEY, CDR2 SMNVEV (reference sequence). CDR3 length equals 14 residues. Deletions cut 2 bases from V and 0 bases from J, with 7 bases between. CDR3: CASSLTRMNTEAFF. For the CDR3, the DNA is TGTGCCAGCAGTTTAACCAGGATGAACACTGAAGCTTTCTTT.

The gene calls are TRBV30 and TRBJ2-7; 13 positions match TRBD2. The length of the CDR3 is 13 residues. Trimming removed 1 base from V and 13 bases from J; junction bases left unmatched: 7. Germline V gene data show CDR1 as GTSNPN and CDR2 as SVGIG (reference sequence). CDR3 nucleotides: TGTGCCTGGAGTGGGACTAGCGGGAGTGGGGTCTACTTC. The encoded protein is CAWSGTSGSGVYF.

A few counts support this clone. The J gene is TRBJ2-1, the V gene TRBV6-4; D is unclear. CDR3 length equals 13 residues. Trimming took 0 bases from V and 10 from J, leaving 10 bases between them. Germline V CDR1 and CDR2: MRHNA, SNTAGT. CDR3 sequence reads: CASSDSLGREQFF. CDR3 nucleotide sequence: TGTGCCAGCAGTGACTCCCTTGGACGCGAGCAGTTCTTC.

This chain joins TRBV11-2 and TRBJ2-1; 7 bases map to TRBD1. Germline V CDR1 and CDR2: SGHAT, FQNNGV. The CDR3 sequence is 13 residues long. V shed 5 bases, J shed 6 bases, and the junction held 4 bases outside the gene matches. The CDR3 nucleotides are TGTGCCAGCAGCCTAGGACAGGTCAATGAGCAGTTCTTC. As protein: CASSLGQVNEQFF. Using reference TRBV11-2 and TRBJ2-1 for the parts outside the CDR3, the full variable domain is EAGVAQSPRYKIIEKRQSVAFWCNPISGHATLYWYQQILGQGPKLLIQFQNNGVVDDSQLPKDRFSAERLKGVDSTLKIQPAKLEDSAVYLCASSLGQVNEQFFGPGTRLTVL.

The CDR3 DNA follows: TGTGCCAGCAGCCATCGGACAGGGGGCGTCACGAACACCGGGGAGCTGTTTTTT. It is translated as CASSHRTGGVTNTGELFF. The V and J genes are TRBV4-2 and TRBJ2-2; 11 nucleotides match TRBD1. The CDR3 loop spans 18 amino acids. In germline, CDR1 is LGHNA, CDR2 YNFKEQ. Trimming at V came to 3 bases and at J to 0 bases, leaving 6 bases not matched to a gene.

This clone was found a few times. The CDR3 sequence: CASSLDGRNYGYTF. CDR3 coding DNA: TGTGCCAGCAGCCTAGACGGCAGAAACTATGGCTACACCTTC. V gene TRBV7-2 combines with J gene TRBJ1-2; D uncertain. The CDR3 runs to 14 residues. Trimming removed 5 bases from V and 2 bases from J, with 12 bases in between. Germline values: CDR1 SGHTA, CDR2 FQGNSA. The full variable domain, its missing parts supplied by reference TRBV7-2 and TRBJ1-2, is GAGVSQSPSNKVTEKGKDVELRCDPISGHTALYWYRQSLGQGLEFLIYFQGNSAPDKSGLPSDRFSAERTGGSVSTLTIQRTQQEDSAVYLCASSLDGRNYGYTFGSGTRLTVV.

The J gene is TRBJ1-2, the V gene TRBV19; weak D call: TRBD1 (6 bases). The germline V and J ends were trimmed by 3 bases and 7 bases, with 12 bases remaining between them. Germline CDR1 and CDR2: LNHDA and SQIVND (reference sequence). The CDR3 runs to 13 residues. The CDR3 region has the DNA TGTGCCAGTAGTATCGTACAGGGCGGTGGCTACACCTTC. Encoded protein: CASSIVQGGGYTF.

The chain links TRBV19 to TRBJ1-2; D is perhaps TRBD1 (6 bases). Trimming shortened V by 7 bases and J by 4 bases, and 19 bases separated the two germline ends. Germline values: CDR1 LNHDA, CDR2 SQIVND (reference sequence). The length of the CDR3 is 15 residues. CDR3: CASKIGDTSFYGYTF. Written as DNA, the CDR3 is TGTGCCAGTAAAATAGGGGACACAAGTTTCTATGGCTACACCTTC.

The V gene is TRBV7-7, the J gene TRBJ2-5, with a possible D match to TRBD1 (6 bases). Per the germline V gene, CDR1 is SSHAT and CDR2 is FNYEAQ (reference sequence). This CDR3 comprises 14 residues. V dropped 4 bases and J dropped 0 bases, with 9 bases sitting between them. DNA for the CDR3: TGTGCCAGCAGCTCCCACAGGGACCAAGAGACCCAGTACTTC. Translation: CASSSHRDQETQYF.

This clone has a count of ten or more. The genes are TRBV19 and TRBJ1-5, with D possibly TRBD1 on 5 matching bases. Germline CDR1 reads LNHDA; CDR2 reads SQIVND (reference sequence). The V and J ends lost 4 bases and 5 bases respectively, with 21 bases between them. The length of the CDR3 is 17 residues. The CDR3 coding sequence is TGTGCCAGTAGTAACCCTACAGGCCCCTCTTGGGATCAGCCCCAGCATTTT. Amino acid sequence: CASSNPTGPSWDQPQHF.